This TCR beta chain came from a study of blood T cell repertoires in COVID-19. As for the study in general: Sources were T cells, B-cell-depleted T cells, or PBMCs; the material itself was cDNA or gDNA.

In germline, CDR1 is LGHDT, CDR2 YNNKEL (reference sequence). The CDR3 is made up of 14 amino acids. V shed 1 base and J shed 6 bases, with 11 bases lying between them. Authors' methods: Amplification with reference gene primers provided the estimates of nucleated cell counts. TCRdb's copy holds only in-frame clones and misses some; the assay was immunoSEQ multiplex PCR. D and trimming were read from the DNA, whereas the V and J calls and clone size are those reported in that table. In the table there are about 250,000 clones, 75% to 85% of which are singletons. The TCR comes from a woman aged 50 to 60 with acute COVID-19. The chain carries TRBV3-1 (or the pseudogene TRBV3-2) and TRBJ2-3, with D possibly matching TRBD1 (5 bases). Sequenced input: PBMCs or T cells enriched from blood (not recorded which). The CDR3 DNA follows: TGTGCCAGCAGCCAAGCCACGCAGGGCGATACGCAGTATTTT. Translation: CASSQATQGDTQYF.